This T cell receptor (beta chain) derives from a study of Tregs in tolerant kidney transplant recipients (dated by TCRdb to about 2019). Regarding the complete study: Before combined kidney and bone marrow transplantation, this study identified donor-specific regulatory T cells using TCRbeta sequencing and then followed those same cells after transplant. TCRbeta repertoire sequencing was used in a few healthy controls to compare several ways of expanding Tregs specific for an allogeneic donor. The investigation overall reported the following: Expanding Tregs with activated donor B cells appeared to identify the most biologically relevant and donor-specific TCRbeta repertoire. Biological reproducibility was not directly assessed, although technical replication error appeared to be minimal. The study was constrained by small patient numbers, and validation of the findings is required in larger populations and under other immunosuppression protocols.

Comments on this clone: It has no known antigen specificity. Per-nucleotide qualities are absent, and no much larger clonotype sits a single base away.

Unstimulated Tregs (CD4+CD25+CD127-), CD4+ non-Tregs (CD4+CD25-), CD4 and CD8 cells were FACS-sorted from thawed PBMCs. Healthy control blood came either as purchased buffy coats or from healthy volunteers. Healthy control blood was processed to PBMCs by Ficoll density gradient and cryopreserved, and patient PBMCs were collected before and after transplant. V sheds 0 bases and J sheds 0 bases, leaving 9 bases between their ends. CDR3 length: 17 amino acids, cysteine to phenylalanine. Of all the DNA, just the CDR3 is kept, 51 bases in frame from base 1. From a lookup of the germline V gene, CDR1 and CDR2 are LGHNA and YNFKEQ. Genomic DNA was extracted from sorted cells with the QIAGEN DNeasy Blood and Tissue Kit for TCRbeta CDR3 sequencing. Through immunoSEQ, high-throughput TCRbeta CDR3 sequencing was done commercially, including PCR amplification with internal controls and bias correction. The study's own analysis went as follows. Unique productive TCRbeta sequences were defined by CDR3 nucleotide sequence where primers matched, and otherwise by CDR3 amino acid sequence together with Vbeta and Jbeta genes. To correct sorting error, sequences shared between sorted populations at a frequency ratio of 2:1 or less were removed; the rest were assigned to the higher population. A sequence counted as donor-reactive if, in CFSE-low cells, the sequence had a frequency of at least 0.01% and was expanded at least 5-fold compared with unstimulated cells. Repertoire divergence was quantified by Jensen-Shannon divergence calculated from the top 100 TCRbeta sequences ranked by frequency. For samples with multiple sequencing runs, sorting error was corrected in each run separately before the runs were combined. TCRdb re-hosts the immuneACCESS table, in-frame sequences only. Its copies lack some clones; in the studies checked, an unresolved V gene accounts for under half of them, and the cause for the rest is not known. That table gives V, J and clone size, and the DNA gave D and trimming. A total of under 300,000 clones appear in this sample, about 80% of them only once. The ten largest account for under 0.65% of the sample.

This chain is built from TRBV4-2 and TRBJ2-6; the D gene is perhaps TRBD1, on 6 matching bases. The specimen sequenced was CD4+ T cells from blood. This sequence originates from a human donor in good health. The CDR3 region: CASSQDRTVSGANVLTF. The nucleotide sequence reads as follows: TGTGCCAGCAGCCAAGATCGGACAGTCTCTGGGGCCAACGTCCTGACTTTC.